The 30 T cell receptor beta chains below all came from one sample that was sequenced in a study of human thymus T cells. The repertoire was sequenced with immunoSEQ multiplex PCR; TCRdb's copy has only in-frame clones and lacks some. The sample includes some 130,000 clones, around 94% seen only once; the top ten take 0.02% to 0.03%. Resections removed during corrective heart surgery provided the thymus tissue used. Input material: thymus tissue. Receptors originate from a boy under three years old with a congenital heart defect but otherwise immunologically healthy.

This clone was recorded only once. The chain is built from TRBV7-9 and TRBJ2-3; no clear D gene. The CDR3 length is 14 residues. The V gene's germline CDR1 is SEHNR and CDR2 FQNEAQ (reference sequence). Trimming removed 1 base at V and 0 bases at J, with 5 bases between. The CDR3 here is CASSLDASTDTQYF. CDR3 DNA sequence: TGTGCCAGCAGCTTAGATGCTAGCACAGATACGCAGTATTTT.

V is TRBV6-6 and J is TRBJ2-4; 7 positions match TRBD1. The CDR3 has 15 amino acids. Germline V lookup: CDR1 MNHNY, CDR2 SVGAGI (reference sequence). V trimming: 2 bases; J trimming: 4 bases; junction bases outside the gene matches: 5. The CDR3 DNA is TGTGCCAGCAGTTACCCACCGGGACAGAAAAACATTCAGTACTTC. Protein sequence: CASSYPPGQKNIQYF.

V is TRBV5-1 and J is TRBJ2-5, with D tentatively TRBD1 (6 bases). Trimming cost V 0 bases and J 5 bases, with 14 bases left between them. Germline V gene sequence: CDR1 SGHRS, CDR2 YFSETQ. The CDR3 covers 15 residues. The CDR3, as DNA: TGCGCCAGCAGCTTGGCTGGACAGACCCGGGAGACCCAGTACTTC. Translated: CASSLAGQTRETQYF.

The count of this clone is one. The V gene is TRBV2, the J gene TRBJ2-7; D gene uncertain. V gave up 6 bases and J gave up 0 bases, with 12 bases separating them. Germline values: CDR1 SNHLY, CDR2 FYNNEI. The CDR3 contains 14 residues. CDR3 sequence reads: CASRRDLSSYEQYF. CDR3 bases: TGTGCCAGCAGACGAGACCTAAGCTCCTACGAGCAGTACTTC.

The chain carries TRBV28 and TRBJ2-5; D call uncertain. V was clipped by 1 base and J by 0 bases, with 6 bases between them. This CDR3 contains 14 residues. From germline, CDR1 is MDHEN and CDR2 SYDVKM. Here the CDR3 reads CASSLFLYQETQYF. Written as DNA, the CDR3 is TGTGCCAGCAGTTTATTTCTCTACCAAGAGACCCAGTACTTC.

This chain uses TRBV4-2 with TRBJ2-1; 8 bases align to TRBD2. CDR3 size: 17 residues. CDR1 and CDR2 from the germline V gene are LGHNA and YNFKEQ. With V trimmed by 1 base and J by 4 bases, 9 bases remained unmatched. DNA of the CDR3: TGTGCCAGCAGCCAAGTGGTCCCAGCGGGGGCGTACAATGAGCAGTTCTTC. Its protein is CASSQVVPAGAYNEQFF.

The chain carries TRBV29-1 and TRBJ2-7, with 8 nucleotides matching TRBD1. Unmatched junction bases numbered 7, after V lost 4 bases and J lost 5 bases. The CDR3 totals 13 residues. Germline V CDR1 and CDR2: SQVTM, ANQGSEA. Written as DNA, the CDR3 is TGCAGCGTTGTAACAGGGGGTTTGCACGAGCAGTACTTC. Translation gives CSVVTGGLHEQYF.

The rearrangement links TRBV27 to TRBJ2-5; possibly TRBD1 for D (6 bases). CDR1 and CDR2 (germline): MNHEY, SMNVEV (reference sequence). V lost 6 bases and J lost 3, with 20 bases in between. The CDR3 is made up of 16 amino acids. In DNA form, the CDR3 reads TGTGCCAGCAGCCCACGGACAGCTTTTTACAAAGAGACCCAGTACTTC. It yields the protein CASSPRTAFYKETQYF.

The genes are TRBV27 and TRBJ2-3; perhaps TRBD1 as D (6 bases). Trimming cost V 8 bases and J 2 bases, with 20 bases left between them. The CDR3 length is 16 residues. Looked up from germline, CDR1 is MNHEY and CDR2 is SMNVEV (reference sequence). CDR3 sequence (DNA): TGTGCCAGCTCGACCCTACGAGGGGGATACACAGATACGCAGTATTTT. This translates into CASSTLRGGYTDTQYF.

V gene TRBV25-1 combines with J gene TRBJ2-2; D is perhaps TRBD2 (5 bases). CDR3 length: 15 amino acids. Germline V gene sequence: CDR1 MGHDK, CDR2 SYGVNS. V was clipped by 2 bases and J by 1 base, with 8 bases between them. The CDR3 DNA is TGTGCCAGCAGTGAACTAGCTTTGAACACCGGGGAGCTGTTTTTT. Translation: CASSELALNTGELFF.

This sequence joins TRBV18 and TRBJ2-2; either TRBD1 or TRBD2 may supply D (6 bases each). Germline V gene sequence: CDR1 KGHSH, CDR2 LQKENI. This CDR3 has 16 amino acids. The V gene lost 3 bases and the J gene lost 1 base, with 12 bases spanning the gap. This CDR3 is CASSPGGGQNTGELFF. In DNA, the CDR3 is TGTGCCAGCTCACCTGGAGGGGGACAGAACACCGGGGAGCTGTTTTTT.

V and J are TRBV4-2 and TRBJ2-3; 9 bases fit TRBD2. CDR1 and CDR2 from the germline V gene are LGHNA and YNFKEQ. V gave up 4 bases and J gave up 5 bases; unmatched junction bases: 13. The CDR3 runs to 17 residues. In DNA form, the CDR3 reads TGTGCCAGCAGCCGCCGACCCGCGGGGGGGCAGGAAGATACGCAGTATTTT. This sequence encodes CASSRRPAGGQEDTQYF.

This sequence joins TRBV29-1 and TRBJ2-7; 7 nucleotides line up with TRBD1. Losses at the gene ends were 5 bases for V and 6 bases for J; bases not matched to a gene: 4. The CDR3 is 11 residues long. Per germline, CDR1 SQVTM and CDR2 ANQGSEA. CDR3: CSVPYRGEQYF. The CDR3 DNA reads TGCAGCGTTCCATACAGGGGCGAGCAGTACTTC.

The chain links TRBV6-6 to TRBJ1-4, with D perhaps matching TRBD1 (5 bases). The CDR3 length is 14 residues. CDR1 is MNHNY and CDR2 is SVGAGI in the germline V gene (reference sequence). The V and J ends lost 6 bases and 1 base respectively, with 9 bases between them. This CDR3 is CASRPQGTNEKLFF. As DNA, the CDR3 is TGTGCCAGCAGGCCTCAGGGAACTAATGAAAAACTGTTTTTT.

This chain uses TRBV6-6 with TRBJ1-3, with a possible D match to TRBD1 (5 bases). CDR1 MNHNY and CDR2 SVGAGI come from the germline V gene (reference sequence). V was clipped by 10 bases and J by 0 bases, with 13 bases between them. The CDR3 extends over 14 amino acids. For the CDR3, the DNA is TGTGCCACCAGGGACGTTTTCTCTGGAAACACCATATATTTT. Encoded protein: CATRDVFSGNTIYF.

The chain has TRBV11-3 and TRBJ2-7; D may be TRBD1 (6 bases). Trimming removed 2 bases from V and 3 bases from J, with 11 bases in between. This CDR3 comprises 14 residues. Germline loops: CDR1 SGHNT, CDR2 YENEEA. CDR3 residues: CASSLTGSLYEQYF. The CDR3 DNA reads TGTGCCAGCAGCTTAACAGGGTCCCTCTACGAGCAGTACTTC. Using reference TRBV11-3 and TRBJ2-7 for the parts outside the CDR3, the full variable domain is EAGVVQSPRYKIIEKKQPVAFWCNPISGHNTLYWYLQNLGQGPELLIRYENEEAVDDSQLPKDRFSAERLKGVDSTLKIQPAELGDSAVYLCASSLTGSLYEQYFGPGTRLTVT.

V usage is TRBV4-3 and J usage is TRBJ2-7, with 11 nucleotides matching TRBD2. Germline V CDR1 and CDR2: LGHNA, YSLEER. Trimming at V came to 2 bases and at J to 2 bases, leaving 8 bases not matched to a gene. This CDR3 spans 17 amino acids. The DNA of the CDR3 is TGCGCCAGCAGCCAAAATAGCGGGGGGGCCAAAACCTACGAGCAGTACTTC. This gives the protein CASSQNSGGAKTYEQYF.

The chain links TRBV4-1 to TRBJ2-2; the match to TRBD2 covers 7 bases. Trimming removed 4 bases from V and 4 bases from J; junction bases left unmatched: 12. The germline gives CDR1 MGHRA, CDR2 YSYEKL. The CDR3 sequence is 17 residues long. The CDR3, as DNA: TGCGCCAGCAGCCCCACCAAGGGCGGGGGTCTCACCGGGGAGCTGTTTTTT. Translated, it gives CASSPTKGGGLTGELFF.

The chain has TRBV7-7 and TRBJ1-5; D unclear. V was shortened by 4 bases and J by 3 bases, with 4 bases between the two germline ends. The CDR3 is 12 residues long. CDR1 SSHAT and CDR2 FNYEAQ come from the germline V gene (reference sequence). In DNA, the CDR3 is TGTGCCAGCAGCTCAAACAATCAGCCCCAGCATTTT. The encoded protein is CASSSNNQPQHF. The full variable domain, in which reference TRBV7-7 and TRBJ1-5 provide the parts outside the CDR3, is GAGVSQSPRYKVTKRGQDVTLRCDPISSHATLYWYQQALGQGPEFLTYFNYEAQPDKSGLPSDRFSAERPEGSISTLTIQRTEQRDSAMYRCASSSNNQPQHFGDGTRLSIL.

CDR3 DNA sequence: TGTGCCAGCAGCTCTACTGGAGAGCGGGGGCCCGCAGCTAATGAGCAGTTCTTC. Translation: CASSSTGERGPAANEQFF. This chain connects TRBV9 to TRBJ2-1; 8 bases match TRBD2. The V segment lost 4 bases and the J segment 7 bases; nucleotides outside the gene matches: 19. CDR1 and CDR2 (germline): SGDLS, YYNGEE. The CDR3 is 18 amino acids. Using reference TRBV9 and TRBJ2-1 for the parts outside the CDR3, the full variable domain is DSGVTQTPKHLITATGQRVTLRCSPRSGDLSVYWYQQSLDQGLQFLIQYYNGEERAKGNILERFSAQQFPDLHSELNLSSLELGDSALYFCASSSTGERGPAANEQFFGPGTRLTVL.

V is TRBV28 and J is TRBJ2-1; D remains ambiguous. The germline gives CDR1 MDHEN, CDR2 SYDVKM. The CDR3 runs to 16 residues. Trimming shortened V by 6 bases and J by 0 bases, and 15 bases separated the two germline ends. The DNA of the CDR3 is TGTGCCAGCAGCCCGCCTTACCCGAGCTCCTACAATGAGCAGTTCTTC. Its protein product is CASSPPYPSSYNEQFF.

V usage is TRBV4-1 and J usage is TRBJ2-1, with 9 bases that match TRBD2. The CDR3 totals 17 residues. The V and J ends lost 4 bases and 4 bases, in that order; junction bases with no gene match: 11. Germline lookup yields CDR1 MGHRA and CDR2 YSYEKL. Here the CDR3 DNA reads TGCGCCAGCAGCCCGTGGAAGCGGGGGGCCCCTTACAATGAGCAGTTCTTC. The encoded protein is CASSPWKRGAPYNEQFF.

The rearrangement links TRBV4-1 to TRBJ1-1, with D possibly matching TRBD1 (6 bases). This CDR3 contains 15 residues. Trimming removed 1 base from V and 6 bases from J, with 15 bases in between. Germline lookup yields CDR1 MGHRA and CDR2 YSYEKL. CDR3 nucleotides: TGCGCCAGCAGCCAAGTTTCGACAGGCCACCCTGAAGCTTTCTTT. It translates to CASSQVSTGHPEAFF.

CDR3 coding DNA: TGTGCCAGCAGCCCGCGAGGTCCTGAAGCTTTCTTT. It codes for CASSPRGPEAFF. The chain joins TRBV5-5 to TRBJ1-1; D uncertain. Per the germline V gene, CDR1 is SGHKS and CDR2 is YYEKEE (reference sequence). With 4 bases removed from V and 6 bases from J, the gap between germline ends came to 10 bases. The CDR3 runs 12 residues.

This clone was counted between two and nine times. The chain combines TRBV7-2 with TRBJ1-6; 7 nucleotides align to TRBD1. CDR1 and CDR2 (germline): SGHTA, FQGNSA. The V and J ends lost 4 bases and 6 bases, in that order; junction bases with no gene match: 12. CDR3 length: 17 residues. CDR3 sequence reads: CASSSPTPNRGNSPLHF. The CDR3 DNA reads as TGTGCCAGCAGCTCCCCTACACCCAACAGGGGTAATTCACCCCTCCACTTT.

This clone was counted a single time. The V gene is TRBV28, the J gene TRBJ1-5; 10 bases align to TRBD1. The CDR3 length is 17 residues. Germline trimming cut 8 bases from V and 0 bases from J; bases unmatched to any gene: 10. Germline CDR1 and CDR2: MDHEN and SYDVKM. The CDR3 protein is CASPAGTGVYSNQPQHF. CDR3 in DNA: TGTGCCAGCCCCGCAGGGACAGGGGTTTATAGCAATCAGCCCCAGCATTTT.

The V and J genes are TRBV5-6 and TRBJ1-2, with D uncertain. Per the germline V gene, CDR1 is SGHDT and CDR2 is YYEEEE. The CDR3 loop spans 13 amino acids. Trimming stripped 0 bases from V and 6 bases from J, with 9 bases between. The CDR3 reads CASSLATSHGYTF. The CDR3 bases are TGTGCCAGCAGCTTGGCCACCTCCCATGGCTACACCTTC.

The chain's CDR3 is CASGSGGPDTQYF. As DNA, the CDR3 is TGTGCCTCGGGTAGCGGGGGCCCAGATACGCAGTATTTT. The V call is TRBV19, the J call TRBJ2-3; TRBD2 matches 9 bases. The CDR3 has 13 amino acids. Germline V gene lookup returns CDR1 LNHDA and CDR2 SQIVND (reference sequence). J was trimmed by 4 bases and V by 11 bases; bases with no gene match: 7.

The chain carries TRBV28 and TRBJ2-2; 9 positions match TRBD1. V lost 2 bases and J lost 7; bases outside the gene matches: 5. Germline V gene lookup returns CDR1 MDHEN and CDR2 SYDVKM. CDR3 length: 15 residues. DNA for the CDR3: TGTGCCAGCAGTTTACGGACAGGGGCCCTCGGGGAGCTGTTTTTT. It is translated as CASSLRTGALGELFF.

The table lists this clone with a count of one. This chain connects TRBV7-9 to TRBJ1-2, with 10 bases that match TRBD1. J gave up 4 bases and V 6 bases, and 11 bases lay outside the gene matches. Germline V CDR1 and CDR2: SEHNR, FQNEAQ (reference sequence). There are 16 residues in the CDR3. CDR3 loop: CASSKETGTGVYGYTF. CDR3 sequence (DNA): TGTGCCAGCAGTAAAGAAACCGGGACAGGGGTCTATGGCTACACCTTC.